The clone carrying this T cell receptor beta chain occurred once. Its specificity is unknown. Generated by immunoSEQ multiplex PCR, the TCRdb table keeps only in-frame clones and is missing some. In the table there are 77,000 or so clones, 88% of which are singletons. This sample was included in a study of OX40 agonist ivuxolimab in advanced cancers. Background on the study: Eligibility admitted prior anti-PD-1, anti-PD-L1 or anti-CTLA-4 therapy; 35% to 40% had some. General study findings and limits: The investigators did not determine what antigen specificity the expanded peripheral T cells had.

If patients had autoimmune disease history or systemic immunosuppression, they were excluded. At baseline, cycle 4 day 1, and cycle 7 day 1, blood was sampled. Germline values: CDR1 SGHRS, CDR2 YFSETQ. J lost 5 bases, V lost 0 bases, and 6 bases had no gene match. The CDR3 totals 16 residues. The rearrangement joins TRBV5-1 to TRBJ2-1; 9 bases line up with TRBD2. The receptor comes from an adult with an advanced solid tumor such as melanoma, head and neck, liver or kidney cancer. The starting material was CD4+ or CD8+ T cells sorted from blood, obtained in a trial of the OX40 agonist ivuxolimab. The CDR3 nucleotides are TGCGCCAGCAGCTTGGGACTAGCGGCGGTAGACAATGAGCAGTTCTTC. This codes for CASSLGLAAVDNEQFF.